This TCR beta chain was identified during a study of T cells in Graves' hyperthyroidism and ophthalmopathy. Overall study: Peripheral blood was acquired at first diagnosis, ahead of any therapy whatsoever.

This clonotype has a count of ten or more. The study left out patients who had uncontrolled infection, other autoimmune disease, pregnancy or lactation. The sample, blood from the first hyperthyroidism diagnosis, precedes any ophthalmopathy symptoms. The germline V and J ends were trimmed by 5 bases and 4 bases, with 12 bases remaining between them. This CDR3 comprises 13 residues. Germline V gives CDR1 SEHNR, CDR2 FQNEAQ (reference sequence). The CDR3 regions of TCR beta were amplified from RNA transcripts. When the TCR CDR3 underwent first-round RT-PCR, the HTBI primer set was used. TCRdb re-derived calls from the multiplex PCR reads in MiXCR, one entry per CDR3 protein. The top ten hold 30% of the sample, which has under 300,000 distinct CDR3 sequences, 12% to 15% seen once.

The specimen sequenced was blood. The TCR sequence derives from a woman aged 45-59 years with Graves' hyperthyroidism that later progressed to Graves' ophthalmopathy. V gene TRBV7-9 combines with J gene TRBJ2-7; D might be TRBD1 (6 bases). In nucleotides, the CDR3 is TGTGCCAGCAGCCCTGGGACAAAATACGAGCAGTACTTC. Translation: CASSPGTKYEQYF.